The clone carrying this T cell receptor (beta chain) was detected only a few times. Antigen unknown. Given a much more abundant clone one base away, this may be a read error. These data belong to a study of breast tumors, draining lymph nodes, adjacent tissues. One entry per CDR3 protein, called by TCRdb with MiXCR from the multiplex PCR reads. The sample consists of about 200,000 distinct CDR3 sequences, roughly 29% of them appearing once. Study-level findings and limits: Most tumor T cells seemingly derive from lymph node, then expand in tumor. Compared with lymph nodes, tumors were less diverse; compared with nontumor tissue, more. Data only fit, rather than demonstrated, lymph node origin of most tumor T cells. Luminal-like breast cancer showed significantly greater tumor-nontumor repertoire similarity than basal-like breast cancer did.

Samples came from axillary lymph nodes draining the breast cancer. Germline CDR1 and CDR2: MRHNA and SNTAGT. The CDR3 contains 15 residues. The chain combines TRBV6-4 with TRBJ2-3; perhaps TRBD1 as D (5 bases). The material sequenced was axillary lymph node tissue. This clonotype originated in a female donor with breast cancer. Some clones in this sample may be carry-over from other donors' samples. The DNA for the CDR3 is TGTGCCGGCAGTGACTCAGGCAGGGTGGCAGATACGCAGTATTTT. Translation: CAGSDSGRVADTQYF.